This TCR beta chain was observed in a study of cytotoxic CD8 clonotypes in ibrutinib-treated CLL. The V gene lost 0 bases and the J gene lost 0 bases, with 12 bases spanning the gap. This CDR3 region has 16 residues. Germline V gene sequence: CDR1 SGHDT, CDR2 YYEEEE. The assay was immunoSEQ multiplex PCR, and TCRdb's table has in-frame clones only and misses some. The sample yields about 300,000 clones, over 60% seen once. Here the sequenced sample was PBMCs, taken after 36 months of ibrutinib treatment. This TCR was sampled from a human donor with chronic lymphocytic leukemia. J is TRBJ1-2 and V is TRBV5-6; D unresolved. The CDR3 spells CASSLGIRSANYGYTF. The CDR3 DNA sequence: TGTGCCAGCAGCTTGGGGATCAGGTCTGCTAACTATGGCTACACCTTC.